These T cell receptor beta chains were read from a single sample in a study of cytomegalovirus exposure and HLA in healthy donors. This table comes from immunoSEQ multiplex PCR, and its TCRdb copy is limited to in-frame clones, with some not included. This repertoire shows some 110,000 clones, about 80% found once; its top ten account for roughly 6.2%. The sequenced sample consisted of PBMCs. The receptors come from a man aged 55 to 69 in good health and CMV-seropositive. CDR3s include the opening cysteine and the closing phenylalanine or tryptophan. A D gene is named only where the DNA matches it firmly. Clone sizes are given selectively: once, few, many, or a class where the clone is expanded.

once,TRBJ1-5,TRBV5-6,TRBD1,CASSFGTGVQPQHF,TGTGCCAGCAGCTTCGGGACAGGGGTCCAGCCCCAGCATTTT
NA,TRBJ1-4,TRBV15,NA,CATSIGGGAGEKLFF,TGTGCCACCAGCATAGGCGGGGGCGCCGGGGAAAAACTGTTTTTT
NA,TRBJ2-5,TRBV7-9,NA,CASSLEGARQETQYF,TGTGCCAGCAGCTTGGAGGGGGCACGGCAAGAGACCCAGTACTTC
NA,TRBJ1-1,TRBV7-9,NA,CASSLSLEAFF,TGTGCCAGCAGCTTATCCCTTGAAGCTTTCTTT
NA,TRBJ1-5,TRBV7-9,NA,CSSSSTTGGDSNQPQHF,TGTTCCAGCAGCTCTACCACGGGGGGCGATAGCAATCAGCCCCAGCATTTT
few,TRBJ2-3,TRBV6-1,NA,CASSEGRGTLSPQYF,TGTGCCAGCAGTGAAGGAAGAGGGACATTAAGCCCGCAGTATTTT
few,TRBJ1-6,TRBV5-8,NA,CASSLGGDSPLHF,TGTGCCAGCAGCCTGGGCGGGGATTCACCCCTCCACTTT
NA,TRBJ2-1,TRBV7-3,NA,CASSSPGRQQFF,TGTGCCAGCAGCTCCCCTGGGCGTCAGCAGTTCTTC
NA,TRBJ2-2,TRBV19,TRBD1,CASKGDRANTGELFF,TGTGCCAGTAAAGGTGACAGGGCGAACACCGGGGAGCTGTTTTTT
medium-sized,TRBJ1-1,TRBV4-1,TRBD1,CASSPGQGARTEAFF,TGCGCCAGCAGCCCGGGTCAGGGGGCCAGGACTGAAGCTTTCTTT
NA,TRBJ2-7,TRBV27,TRBD1,CASSPPTGSYEQYF,TGTGCCAGCAGTCCCCCGACAGGGTCCTACGAGCAGTACTTC